This TCR beta chain is drawn from a study of blood T cell repertoires in COVID-19. Study overall: Whether acute or convalescent, the COVID-19 samples came from the United States, Italy and Spain.

This clone was seen a single time. In the same sample, other DNA sequences code for this CDR3. Germline CDR1 KGHSH, CDR2 LQKENI. This CDR3 comprises 13 residues. V was pared by 6 bases and J by 3 bases, with 9 bases between. Clones were sequenced by immunoSEQ multiplex PCR, and TCRdb holds only the in-frame ones, with some missing. The data hold roughly 150,000 clones, with about four fifths observed a single time. Sequenced material: peripheral blood. The receptor was derived from an elderly woman with acute or convalescent COVID-19. The chain has TRBV18 and TRBJ1-5; tentative D call: TRBD1 (6 bases). In DNA form, the CDR3 reads TGTGCCAGCTCCCGACAGGACAATCAGCCCCAGCATTTT. It codes for CASSRQDNQPQHF.